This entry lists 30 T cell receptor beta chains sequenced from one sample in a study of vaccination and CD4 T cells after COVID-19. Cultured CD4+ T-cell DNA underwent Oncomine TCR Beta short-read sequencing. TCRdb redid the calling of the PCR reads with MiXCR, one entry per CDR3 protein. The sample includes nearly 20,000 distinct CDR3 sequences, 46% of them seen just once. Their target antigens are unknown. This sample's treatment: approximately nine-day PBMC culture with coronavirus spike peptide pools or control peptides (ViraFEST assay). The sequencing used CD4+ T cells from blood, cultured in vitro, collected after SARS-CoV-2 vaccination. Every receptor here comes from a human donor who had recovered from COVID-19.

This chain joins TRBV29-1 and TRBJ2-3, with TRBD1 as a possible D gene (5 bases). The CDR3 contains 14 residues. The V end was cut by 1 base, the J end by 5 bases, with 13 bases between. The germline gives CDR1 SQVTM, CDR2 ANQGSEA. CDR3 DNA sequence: TGCAGCGTTGAAGCACAGGAAGTTGGAGATACGCAGTATTTT. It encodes CSVEAQEVGDTQYF.

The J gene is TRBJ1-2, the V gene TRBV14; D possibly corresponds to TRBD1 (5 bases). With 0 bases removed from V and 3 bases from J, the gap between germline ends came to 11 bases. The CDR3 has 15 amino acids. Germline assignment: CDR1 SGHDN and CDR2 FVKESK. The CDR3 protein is CASSQDWGRDYGYTF. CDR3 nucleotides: TGTGCCAGCAGCCAAGATTGGGGACGGGACTATGGCTACACCTTC.

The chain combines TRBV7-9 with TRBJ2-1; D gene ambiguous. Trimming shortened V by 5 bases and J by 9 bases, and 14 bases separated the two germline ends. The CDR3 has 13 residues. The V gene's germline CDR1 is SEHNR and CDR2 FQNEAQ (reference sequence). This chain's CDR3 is CASSLTQKFEQFF. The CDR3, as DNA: TGTGCCAGCAGCCTAACTCAGAAGTTTGAGCAGTTCTTC.

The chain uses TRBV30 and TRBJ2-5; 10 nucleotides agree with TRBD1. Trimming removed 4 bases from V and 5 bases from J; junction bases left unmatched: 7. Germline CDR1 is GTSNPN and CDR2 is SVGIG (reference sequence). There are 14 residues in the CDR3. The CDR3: CAWNRDRGGETQYF. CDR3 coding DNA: TGTGCCTGGAACCGGGACAGGGGAGGGGAGACCCAGTACTTC.

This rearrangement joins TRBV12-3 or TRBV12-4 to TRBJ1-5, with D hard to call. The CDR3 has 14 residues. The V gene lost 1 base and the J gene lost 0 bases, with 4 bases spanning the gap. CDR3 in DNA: TGTGCCAGCAGTTTAGGAGATAGCAATCAGCCCCAGCATTTT. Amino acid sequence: CASSLGDSNQPQHF.

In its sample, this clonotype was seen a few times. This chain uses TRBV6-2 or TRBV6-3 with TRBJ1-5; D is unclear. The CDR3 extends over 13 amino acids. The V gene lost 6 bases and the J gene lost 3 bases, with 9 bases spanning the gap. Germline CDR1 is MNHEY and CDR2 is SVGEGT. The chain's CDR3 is CASRRWDNQPQHF. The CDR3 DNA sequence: TGTGCCAGCAGGCGGTGGGACAATCAGCCCCAGCATTTT.

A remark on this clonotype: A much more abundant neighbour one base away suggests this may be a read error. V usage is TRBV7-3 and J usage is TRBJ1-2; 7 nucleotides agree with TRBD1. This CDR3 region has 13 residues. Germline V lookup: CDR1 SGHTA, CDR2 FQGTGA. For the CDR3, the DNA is TGTGCCGGCAGCTTCGACAGGGACAATGGCTACACCTTC. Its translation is CAGSFDRDNGYTF.

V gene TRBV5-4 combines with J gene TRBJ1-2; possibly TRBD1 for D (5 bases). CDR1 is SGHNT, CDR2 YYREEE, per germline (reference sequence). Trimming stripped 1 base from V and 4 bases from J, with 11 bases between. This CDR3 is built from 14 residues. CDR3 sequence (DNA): TGTGCCAGCAGCTTGTCCAGGGAGGCCTATGGCTACACCTTC. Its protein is CASSLSREAYGYTF. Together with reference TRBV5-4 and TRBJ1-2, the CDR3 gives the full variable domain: ETGVTQSPTHLIKTRGQQVTLRCSSQSGHNTVSWYQQALGQGPQFIFQYYREEENGRGNFPPRFSGLQFPNYSSELNVNALELDDSALYLCASSLSREAYGYTFGSGTRLTVV.

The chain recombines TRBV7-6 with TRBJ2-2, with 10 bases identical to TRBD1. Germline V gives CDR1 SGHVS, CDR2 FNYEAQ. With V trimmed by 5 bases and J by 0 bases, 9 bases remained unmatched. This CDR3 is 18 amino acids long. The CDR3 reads CASSAGTGDVTNTGELFF. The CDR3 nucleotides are TGTGCCAGCAGCGCAGGGACAGGGGACGTAACGAACACCGGGGAGCTGTTTTTT.

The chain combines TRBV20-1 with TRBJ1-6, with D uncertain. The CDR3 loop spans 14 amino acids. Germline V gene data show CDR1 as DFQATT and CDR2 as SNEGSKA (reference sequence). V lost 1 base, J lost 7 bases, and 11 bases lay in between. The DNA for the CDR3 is TGCAGTGCTAGAGCTCCAGGATTCAATTCACCCCTCCACTTT. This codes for CSARAPGFNSPLHF.

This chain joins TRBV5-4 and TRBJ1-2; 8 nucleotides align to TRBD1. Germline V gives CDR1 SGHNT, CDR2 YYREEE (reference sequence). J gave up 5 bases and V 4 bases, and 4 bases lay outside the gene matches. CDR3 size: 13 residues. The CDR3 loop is CASSKDREYGYTF. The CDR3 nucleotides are TGTGCCAGCAGCAAGGACAGGGAGTATGGCTACACCTTC.

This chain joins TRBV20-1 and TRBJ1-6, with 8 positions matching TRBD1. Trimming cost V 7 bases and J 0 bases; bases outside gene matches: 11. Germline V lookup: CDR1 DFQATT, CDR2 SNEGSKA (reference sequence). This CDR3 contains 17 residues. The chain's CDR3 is CSVPDRVGSSYNSPLHF. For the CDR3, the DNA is TGCAGTGTCCCGGACAGGGTGGGAAGCTCCTATAATTCACCCCTCCACTTT.

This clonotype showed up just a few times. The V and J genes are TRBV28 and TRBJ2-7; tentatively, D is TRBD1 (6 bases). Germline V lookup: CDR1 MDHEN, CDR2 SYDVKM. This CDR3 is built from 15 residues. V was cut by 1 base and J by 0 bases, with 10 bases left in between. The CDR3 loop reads CASSLLGDTSYEQYF. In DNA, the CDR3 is TGTGCCAGCAGTTTATTGGGGGACACCTCCTACGAGCAGTACTTC.

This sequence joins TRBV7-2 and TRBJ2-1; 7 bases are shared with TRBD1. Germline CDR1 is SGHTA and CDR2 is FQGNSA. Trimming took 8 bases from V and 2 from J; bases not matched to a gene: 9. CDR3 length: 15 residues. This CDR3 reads CASGPPGQTYNEQFF. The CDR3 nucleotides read TGTGCCAGCGGCCCACCGGGACAGACCTACAATGAGCAGTTCTTC.

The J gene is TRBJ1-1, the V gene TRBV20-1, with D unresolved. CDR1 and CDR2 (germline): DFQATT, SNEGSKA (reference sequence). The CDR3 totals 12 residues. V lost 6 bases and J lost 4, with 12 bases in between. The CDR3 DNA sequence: TGCAGTGCCAAGGGCGTGGGCACTGAAGCTTTCTTT. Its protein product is CSAKGVGTEAFF.

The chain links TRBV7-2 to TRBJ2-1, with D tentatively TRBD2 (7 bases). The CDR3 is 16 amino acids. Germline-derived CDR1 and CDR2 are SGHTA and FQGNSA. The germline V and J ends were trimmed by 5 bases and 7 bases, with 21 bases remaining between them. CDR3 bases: TGTGCCAGCAGCCACCCCTTGGGGGGGCACGTTAATGAGCAGTTCTTC. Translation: CASSHPLGGHVNEQFF.

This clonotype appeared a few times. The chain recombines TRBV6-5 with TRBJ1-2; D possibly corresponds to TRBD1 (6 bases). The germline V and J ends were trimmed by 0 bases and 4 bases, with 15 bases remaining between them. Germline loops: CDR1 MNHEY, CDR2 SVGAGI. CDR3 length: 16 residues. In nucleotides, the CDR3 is TGTGCCAGCAGTTACTCGACACCTCAAGGGGGCTATGGCTACACCTTC. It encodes CASSYSTPQGGYGYTF.

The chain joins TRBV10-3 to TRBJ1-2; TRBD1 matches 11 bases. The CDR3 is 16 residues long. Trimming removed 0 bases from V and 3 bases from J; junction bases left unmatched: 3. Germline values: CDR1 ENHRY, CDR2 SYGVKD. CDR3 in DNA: TGTGCCATCAGTGAGTCGCCGGGACAGGGGGACTATGGCTACACCTTC. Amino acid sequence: CAISESPGQGDYGYTF.

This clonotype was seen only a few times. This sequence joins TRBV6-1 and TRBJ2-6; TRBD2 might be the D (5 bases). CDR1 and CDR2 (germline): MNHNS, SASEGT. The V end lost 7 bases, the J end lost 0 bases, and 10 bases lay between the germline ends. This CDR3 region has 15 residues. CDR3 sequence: CASTRETSGANVLTF. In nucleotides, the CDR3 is TGTGCCAGCACCCGGGAAACCTCTGGGGCCAACGTCCTGACTTTC.

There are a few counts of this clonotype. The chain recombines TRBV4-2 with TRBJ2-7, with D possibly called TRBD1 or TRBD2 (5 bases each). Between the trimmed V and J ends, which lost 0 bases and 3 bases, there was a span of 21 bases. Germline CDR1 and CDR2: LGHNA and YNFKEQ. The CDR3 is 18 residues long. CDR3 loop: CASSQDRVGTVKGYEQYF. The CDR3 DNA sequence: TGTGCCAGCAGCCAAGATAGGGTGGGGACGGTTAAAGGCTACGAGCAGTACTTC.

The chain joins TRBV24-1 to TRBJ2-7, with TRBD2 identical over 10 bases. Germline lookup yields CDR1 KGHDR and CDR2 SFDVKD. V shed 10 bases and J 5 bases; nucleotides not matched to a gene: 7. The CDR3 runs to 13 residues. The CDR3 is CATSGGARNEQYF. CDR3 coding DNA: TGTGCCACGAGCGGGGGGGCTCGGAACGAGCAGTACTTC.

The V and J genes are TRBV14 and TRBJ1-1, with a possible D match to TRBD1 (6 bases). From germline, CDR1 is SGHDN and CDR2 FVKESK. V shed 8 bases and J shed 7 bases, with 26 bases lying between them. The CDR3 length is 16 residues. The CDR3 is CASHLPYRTANGEAFF. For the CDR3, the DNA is TGTGCCAGCCATTTGCCATATCGGACAGCGAACGGTGAAGCTTTCTTT.

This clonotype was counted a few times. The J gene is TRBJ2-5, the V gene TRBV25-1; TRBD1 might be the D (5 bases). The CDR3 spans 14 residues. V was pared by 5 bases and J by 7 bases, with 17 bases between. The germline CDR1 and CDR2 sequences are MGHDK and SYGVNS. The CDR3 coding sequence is TGTGCCAGCAGTCTTCACCGCGATCAGGGGACCCAGTACTTC. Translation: CASSLHRDQGTQYF.

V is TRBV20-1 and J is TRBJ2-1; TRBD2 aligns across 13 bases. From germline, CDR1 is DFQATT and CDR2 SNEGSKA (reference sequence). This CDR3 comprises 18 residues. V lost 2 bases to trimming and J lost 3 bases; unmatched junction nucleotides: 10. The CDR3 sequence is CSARLARTSGGIYNEQFF. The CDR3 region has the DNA TGCAGTGCTAGATTAGCCCGGACTAGCGGGGGAATCTACAATGAGCAGTTCTTC.

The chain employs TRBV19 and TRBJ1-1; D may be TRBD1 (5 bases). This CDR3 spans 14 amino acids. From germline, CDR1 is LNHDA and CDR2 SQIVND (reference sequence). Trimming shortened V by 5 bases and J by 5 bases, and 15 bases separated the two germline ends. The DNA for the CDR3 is TGTGCCAGTAGTCCCGGGAGGGGAGGGACTGAAGCTTTCTTT. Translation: CASSPGRGGTEAFF.

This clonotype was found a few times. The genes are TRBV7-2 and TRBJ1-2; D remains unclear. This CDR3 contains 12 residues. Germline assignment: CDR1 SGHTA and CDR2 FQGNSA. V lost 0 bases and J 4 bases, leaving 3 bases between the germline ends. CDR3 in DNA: TGTGCCAGCAGCTTAGCCGCCTATGGCTACACCTTC. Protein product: CASSLAAYGYTF.

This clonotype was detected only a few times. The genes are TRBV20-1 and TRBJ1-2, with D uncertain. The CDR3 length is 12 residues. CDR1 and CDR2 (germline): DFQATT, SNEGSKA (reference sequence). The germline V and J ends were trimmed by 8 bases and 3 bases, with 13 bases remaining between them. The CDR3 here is CSPANRDYGYTF. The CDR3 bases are TGCAGTCCTGCGAATCGCGACTATGGCTACACCTTC.

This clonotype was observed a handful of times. Written as DNA, the CDR3 is TGTGCCAGCAGTCCTCTCGGACTAGCGGGAGAACACGAGCAGTACTTC. Translated, it gives CASSPLGLAGEHEQYF. The chain recombines TRBV6-1 with TRBJ2-7, with TRBD2 matching 13 bases. J gave up 5 bases and V 5 bases, and 9 bases lay outside the gene matches. Germline V lookup: CDR1 MNHNS, CDR2 SASEGT. There are 16 residues in the CDR3.

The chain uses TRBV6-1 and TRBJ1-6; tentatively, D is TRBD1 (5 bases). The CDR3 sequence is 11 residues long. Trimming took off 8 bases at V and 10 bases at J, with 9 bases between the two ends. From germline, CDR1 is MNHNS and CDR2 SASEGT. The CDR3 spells CASQGGSPLHF. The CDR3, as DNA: TGTGCCAGCCAGGGAGGGTCACCCCTCCACTTT.

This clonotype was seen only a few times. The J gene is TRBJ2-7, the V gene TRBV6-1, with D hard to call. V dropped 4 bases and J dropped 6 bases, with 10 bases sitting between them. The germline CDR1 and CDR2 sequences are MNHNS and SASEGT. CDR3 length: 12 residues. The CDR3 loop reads CASSAGQTEQYF. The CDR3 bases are TGTGCCAGCAGTGCTGGGCAGACCGAGCAGTACTTC.